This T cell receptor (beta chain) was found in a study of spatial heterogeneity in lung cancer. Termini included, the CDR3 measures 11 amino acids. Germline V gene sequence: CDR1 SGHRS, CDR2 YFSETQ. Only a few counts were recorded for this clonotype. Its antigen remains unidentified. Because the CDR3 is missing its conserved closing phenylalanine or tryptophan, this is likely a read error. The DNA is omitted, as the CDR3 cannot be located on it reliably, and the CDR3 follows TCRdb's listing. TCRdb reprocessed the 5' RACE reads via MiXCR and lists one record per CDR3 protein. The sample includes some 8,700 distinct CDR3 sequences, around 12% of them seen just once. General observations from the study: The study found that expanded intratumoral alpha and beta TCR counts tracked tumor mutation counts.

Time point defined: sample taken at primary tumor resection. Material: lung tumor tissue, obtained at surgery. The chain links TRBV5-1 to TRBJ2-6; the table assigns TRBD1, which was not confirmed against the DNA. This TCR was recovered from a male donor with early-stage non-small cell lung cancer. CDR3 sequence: CASSYTPGSGT.